This paragraph reports one TCR beta chain. The data stem from a study of molecular identifiers for immune sequencing clone quantification. Overall study: Five aliquots were made in replicates from the RNA of about 20,000 or 100,000 naive CD8 cells, and four were sequenced.

CD8+CD4-CCR7+CD45RA+ sorting gave the naive CD8 T cells. Previously described methods with listed TCR primers produced the bulk TCR libraries. TCRdb called the PCR reads again in MiXCR, with one record for every CDR3 protein. The sample has about half a million distinct CDR3 sequences; around 21% are singletons. The source of this sequence is a human donor in good health. Some libraries in this study had Jurkat cell RNA spiked in. The sequenced material came from naive CD8+ T cells from blood, with Jurkat cell RNA spiked in. Subset noted: FACS-sorted CD8+CD4-CCR7+CD45RA+ naive T cells.

The CDR3, as DNA: TGTGCCAGCAGGAAAATGGGGGACAGCTCCTACGAGCAGTACTTC. This encodes CASRKMGDSSYEQYF. The rearrangement links TRBV5-4 to TRBJ2-7; TRBD1 aligns across 7 bases. The CDR3 runs 15 residues. Trimming took 5 bases from V and 0 from J; bases not matched to a gene: 8. Germline V gives CDR1 SGHNT, CDR2 YYREEE (reference sequence).